This T cell receptor (beta chain) was sequenced during a study of identical twins. Findings and limits, study-wide: The more abundant beta clonotypes in cord blood had fewer insertions, and memory repertoires did not show this. Out-of-frame beta chain sequences displayed weaker excess sharing between twins.

The ends were cut back, 0 bases at V and 4 bases at J, with 11 bases in the middle. The CDR3 has 15 amino acids. The germline gives CDR1 SGHRS, CDR2 YFSETQ. From the 5' RACE reads, TCRdb called clonotypes with MiXCR, one entry per CDR3 protein. Altogether roughly 350,000 distinct CDR3 sequences are present, around an eighth being singletons, with the ten largest covering roughly 7.8%. Many counts were recorded for this clonotype. As yet, its antigen is unknown. Healthy Caucasian donors formed the entire cohort. The sample also formed part of further work on yellow fever vaccine responses in identical twins.

The clonotype originates from a young woman in good health. The source material was CD8+ T cells sorted from blood. The rearrangement uses TRBV5-1 and TRBJ2-1; a weak D match, TRBD2 (6 bases). The CDR3 DNA reads as TGCGCCAGCAGCTTGGGAGCGGGTCCTTACAATGAGCAGTTCTTC. This translates into CASSLGAGPYNEQFF.